This T cell receptor beta chain was identified during a study of radiotherapy plus CTLA-4 blockade in lung cancer. For the study at large: An objective response was seen in 15% to 20% of patients, and disease control in 25% to 40%.

A note on this clone: What it binds is not known.

Assay: immunoSEQ multiplex PCR; the TCRdb copy retains only in-frame clones and omits some. The profile shows roughly 57,000 clones, 70% to 85% of them singletons. Study-wide findings and caveats: Blood saw expansion of tumor-derived TCR clones after radiotherapy plus ipilimumab. Early blood T cell clone dynamics, with interferon-beta, were reported to best predict response.

The V and J ends lost 7 bases and 8 bases respectively, with 11 bases between them. The CDR3 runs to 11 residues. The germline V gene has CDR1 LNHDA and CDR2 SQIVND (reference sequence). Chemo-refractory metastatic non-small-cell lung cancer patients underwent focal radiation alongside CTLA-4 blockade with ipilimumab. The sample consisted of peripheral blood, taken from a patient treated with radiotherapy plus ipilimumab. The receptor's source is a human donor with non-small cell lung cancer whose response to radiotherapy plus ipilimumab could not be evaluated. The chain joins TRBV19 to TRBJ1-2, with TRBD1 as a possible D gene (6 bases). The CDR3 DNA is TGTGCCAGTAAGGGGGTCCGCGGCTACACCTTC. Its translation: CASKGVRGYTF.